The sequence of this TCR beta chain was determined in a study of cytotoxic CD8 clonotypes in ibrutinib-treated CLL (dated by TCRdb to the early 2020s). With respect to the entire study: The cohort had some eleven relapsed/refractory and more than 14 treatment-naive patients; some 17 were IGHV unmutated. Responses were partial in roughly 24 patients and complete in 2; after median around 65 months follow-up, roughly 14 stayed in remission and 12 progressed. The response samples were drawn at a median of roughly twelve months into treatment, with a range of about 6 to 40 months. On average, each sample yielded about 250,000 productive templates and 85,000 to 95,000 productive rearrangements. Longitudinal samples were available for about 30% of the roughly 86 trial participants. Cryopreserved peripheral blood mononuclear cells were obtained prior to treatment, at the time of response, and at either disease progression or sustained remission. Every remission and progressive disease sample was obtained while ibrutinib was still being received by the patients. Overall results and qualifications from the work: Sustained-remission and progressing patients did not have matched sampling times, and lymph node repertoires were not examined. Public clonotypes were found to be uncommon and were observed to contract or remain stable during treatment; the increase in clonality was shown to reflect expansion of private clonotypes at ibrutinib response. Clonality rose at ibrutinib response, remained stable during sustained remission, and dropped back toward baseline at progression. Baseline clonality was found to be higher than that of age-matched healthy donors and was strongly correlated with circulating CD8+ T-cell counts.

With regard to this clone: Its antigen remains undetermined. The record has no base qualities; no much larger clone is one base away.

The goal of deep resolution MiSeq sequencing was a depth between 1 in 1 million and 1 in 200,000 T cells, and coverage averaged 10x per clonotype. The immunoSEQ hsTCRB Kit was used to generate the TCR beta libraries. For the original study's pipeline: ImmunoSEQ Data Assistant and ImmunoSEQ Analyzer were used for data analysis, and V, D and J genes were assigned according to IMGT definitions. Clonality, which ranges from 0 to 1, was calculated as one minus the normalized Shannon entropy of productive rearrangement frequencies. Public clonotype analysis was restricted to overrepresented clonotypes comprising at least 0.05% of each patient's repertoire. Approximately 13 age-matched healthy donor repertoires from immuneACCESS served as clonality controls. TCRdb took over this immuneACCESS table, retaining in-frame rearrangements with V and J assigned. Such tables are incomplete; in checked studies, under half of the missing clones stem from an unresolved V gene, and the remainder is unexplained. V, J and clone size reflect that table, while D and trimming were determined from the DNA. The sample table records tens of thousands of clones; roughly 57% of these occur just once. Jointly, the top ten make up 30% to 35% of the sample.

At the junction V is shortened by 8 bases and J by 6 bases; bases outside the gene matches: 9. Taken from cysteine to phenylalanine, the CDR3 has 14 residues. The only DNA kept is the CDR3, 42 bases in frame from the first base. CDR1 MNHEY and CDR2 SMNVEV were looked up in the germline V gene (reference sequence). What the time point label conveys for this sample: approximately 11 months on ibrutinib. For TCR beta library preparation, around 1.8 micrograms of genomic DNA were extracted from the cryopreserved PBMCs. Longitudinal blood samples from CLL patients on ibrutinib monotherapy were analyzed using high-throughput TCR beta sequencing. The patients took part in an open-label, single-center phase 2 trial of ibrutinib monotherapy.

The source is a human donor with chronic lymphocytic leukemia. Here the sequenced sample was PBMCs, taken after 12 months of ibrutinib treatment. The chain was built from TRBV27 and TRBJ2-3, and 9 bases in between align with TRBD2. The sequenced DNA: TGTGCCAGCGGCTTTAGCGGGAGCCCTGATACGCAGTATTTT. It is translated as CASGFSGSPDTQYF.